This T cell receptor (beta chain) is from a study of long-term antiretroviral therapy in people with HIV (dated by TCRdb to 2022 to 2024). About the investigation overall: Collection of the earliest samples took place about a decade ahead of the 2015 WHO recommendation for immediate ART, at a time when ART was typically delayed until CD4 counts fell. A retrospective serial study tested whether changes in peripheral blood TRB repertoire composition and diversity were associated with ART initiation and durable HIV suppression. A total of roughly 200 cryopreserved PBMC samples came from 30 adults with confirmed HIV infection and were collected serially over a mean of roughly 6 years (range 1-12). About a third of the roughly 30 participants with HIV were female. No cross-contamination during QIAcube processing was seen in test extractions of a monoclonal T-cell line run alongside around 31 polyclonal samples. Broader findings and caveats from the paper: A significant increase in TRB diversity was found to be associated with ART initiation, although TRB diversity was observed to remain significantly below that of transplant donor controls even after long-term ART. The samples were dated from the mid-2000s to the late 2010s, and the ART regimens that were used may be less effective than current ART regimens. Inferences about post-ART repertoire changes are limited because no data were available on ART adherence, viral resistance or therapy changes. CDR3 length ranges in HIV repertoires were narrower than in controls, and network structure suggested an antigen-experienced repertoire with only a slight naive shift after ART. Since PBMC availability was limited, sequencing covered only the TCR beta chain, with no alpha chain pairing. Unsorted PBMC were profiled instead of sorted CD4+ and CD8+ T cells because pre-ART samples had limited cell numbers. The repertoire was dominated across all time points by expanded TRB clones identified before ART initiation, although this dominance was seen to fluctuate and to decrease in many PLHIV after ART.

To be included, a participant needed at least one PBMC sample from before ART initiation plus at least two post-ART samples. Every participant with HIV received treatment in the United States of America. Before DNA extraction, cryopreserved samples of 1-10 million PBMC were thawed and washed. At the time of the earliest PBMC sample, participants with HIV were aged between roughly 20 and 60 years. PBMC samples from each participant spanned 1-4 timepoints before ART initiation and 2-8 timepoints after ART initiation, with a median of 7 samples. For every participant, serial HIV viral load, CD4+ T-cell count, ART history and demographic data were obtained. A Qiagen kit on a QIAcube was used to extract genomic DNA from unsorted PBMC, with samples processed in batches of 12. V is shortened by 7 bases, J by 7 bases, and the region joining them spans 23 bases. The CDR3 measures 16 amino acids from cysteine to phenylalanine. The CDR3 DNA has 48 bases and is translated from base 1. Per the germline V gene, SNHLY is the CDR1 and FYNNEI is the CDR2.

Turning to this clone: This receptor's antigen is unknown. No much larger clone exists at a distance of one base, and base qualities are not known.

The immunoSEQ hsTCRB v3.0 assay was used at survey level resolution to sequence the TRB variable region. The target sequencing depth for TRB was roughly 35,000-55,000 T-cell genomes per sample. An Illumina MiSeq with a v3 150-cycle kit was used to sequence the pooled TRB libraries. Per the original workflow: Repertoire analysis was performed in R inside a reproducible Nextflow workflow that covered QC, data transformation and analysis. LymphoSeq2, an R package for AIRR-Seq data exploration, was used to implement custom analyses. Four samples that yielded fewer than 5000 total TRB sequences were excluded, so that under 200 HIV repertoires were analyzed. Among the 180 to 200 HIV repertoires that were kept, some 61 were collected before ART initiation and more than 120 were collected after ART initiation. Repertoires were downsampled to 5000 TRB nucleotide sequences, and summary statistics were averaged over 100 downsampling iterations. The analysis kept only TRB sequences whose CDR3 regions were at least seven amino acids long. A Shannon entropy-derived clonality score and the Gini coefficient were used to measure diversity. In repertoire networks, the top 5000 CDR3 amino acid sequences were linked whenever an edit distance of one separated two sequences. Antigen specificity groups and MHC restriction were predicted for TRB CDR3 amino acid sequences with GLIPH2. Known CMV, EBV, HIV or tissue antigen associations were flagged by matching CDR3 amino acid sequences against VDJdb and McPAS-TCR. Pre-ART, post-ART and control groups were compared with Wilcoxon signed-rank tests and Holm-Bonferroni correction. TCRdb took this table from immuneACCESS and kept in-frame rearrangements with V and J called. Such tables lack part of the clones; where checked against another copy, unresolved V genes explain under half of the gap, and the rest is unexplained. That table supplies the V and J calls and clone size; D and trimming were determined from the DNA. The sample data list 20,000 to 25,000 clones, and more than 70% of these were observed just once. The ten largest clones add up to approximately 4.8% of the sample.

The sequence came from a man younger than 35 with HIV. The sample here was unsorted PBMCs, taken 3 years after starting antiretroviral therapy. This receptor chain uses TRBV2 and TRBJ2-1, and TRBD1 may be the D gene, going by 5 matching bases. The nucleotide sequence reads TGTGCCAGCACCCCGAGAAGGGGCGCCGGAGAGAATGAGCAGTTCTTC. Its protein is CASTPRRGAGENEQFF.